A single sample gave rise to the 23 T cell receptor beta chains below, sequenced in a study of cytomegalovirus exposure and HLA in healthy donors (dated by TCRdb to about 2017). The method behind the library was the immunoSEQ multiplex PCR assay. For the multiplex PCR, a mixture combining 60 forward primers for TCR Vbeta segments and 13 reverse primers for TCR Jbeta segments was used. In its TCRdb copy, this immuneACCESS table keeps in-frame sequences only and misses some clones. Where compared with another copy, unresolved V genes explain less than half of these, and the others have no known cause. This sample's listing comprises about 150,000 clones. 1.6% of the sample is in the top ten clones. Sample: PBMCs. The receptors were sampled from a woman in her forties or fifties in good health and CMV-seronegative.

The CDR3 sequence: CASSQGQGDSYEQYF. The CDR3 DNA follows: TGTGCCAGCAGCCAAGGACAGGGCGACTCCTACGAGCAGTACTTC. The gene calls are TRBV4-2 and TRBJ2-7, with 7 nucleotides matching TRBD1. V lost 1 base and J lost 0; bases outside the gene matches: 3. Per germline, CDR1 LGHNA and CDR2 YNFKEQ. The CDR3 runs 15 residues.

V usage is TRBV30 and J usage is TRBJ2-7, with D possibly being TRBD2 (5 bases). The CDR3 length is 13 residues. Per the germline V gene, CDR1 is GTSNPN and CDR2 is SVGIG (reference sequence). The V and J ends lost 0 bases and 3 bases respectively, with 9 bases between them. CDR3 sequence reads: CAWSVSGYYEQYF. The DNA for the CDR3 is TGTGCCTGGAGTGTATCGGGATACTACGAGCAGTACTTC.

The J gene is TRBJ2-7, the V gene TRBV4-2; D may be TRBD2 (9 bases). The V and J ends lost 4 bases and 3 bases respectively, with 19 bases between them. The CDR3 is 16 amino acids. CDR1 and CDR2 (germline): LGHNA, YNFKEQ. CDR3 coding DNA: TGTGCCAGCAGCCGTCAGGGGGCTAGCGGGGACTACGAGCAGTACTTC. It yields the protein CASSRQGASGDYEQYF.

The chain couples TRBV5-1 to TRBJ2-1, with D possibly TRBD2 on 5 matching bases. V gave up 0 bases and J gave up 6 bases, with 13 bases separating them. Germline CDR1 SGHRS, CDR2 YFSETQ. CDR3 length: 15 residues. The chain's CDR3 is CASSLAAPSLNEQFF. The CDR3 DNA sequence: TGCGCCAGCAGCTTGGCCGCCCCTAGCCTCAATGAGCAGTTCTTC.

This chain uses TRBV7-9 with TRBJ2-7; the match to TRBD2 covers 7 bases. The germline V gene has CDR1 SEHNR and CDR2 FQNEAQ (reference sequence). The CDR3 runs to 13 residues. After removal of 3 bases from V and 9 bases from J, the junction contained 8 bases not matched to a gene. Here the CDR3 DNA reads TGTGCCAGCAGCTTGGCGACTAGCTGGGGGCAGTACTTC. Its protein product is CASSLATSWGQYF.

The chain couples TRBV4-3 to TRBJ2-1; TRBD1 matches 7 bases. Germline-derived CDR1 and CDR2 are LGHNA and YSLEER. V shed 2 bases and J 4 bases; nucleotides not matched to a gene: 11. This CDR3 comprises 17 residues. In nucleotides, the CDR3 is TGCGCCAGCAGCCAATTCAGGGGGACAGAGCTTTACAATGAGCAGTTCTTC. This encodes CASSQFRGTELYNEQFF.

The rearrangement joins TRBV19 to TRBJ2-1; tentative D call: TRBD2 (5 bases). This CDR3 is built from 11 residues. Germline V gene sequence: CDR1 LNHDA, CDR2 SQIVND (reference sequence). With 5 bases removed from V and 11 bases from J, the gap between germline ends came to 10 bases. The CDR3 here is CASSPGSQQFF. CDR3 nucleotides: TGTGCCAGTAGTCCGGGAAGCCAGCAGTTCTTC.

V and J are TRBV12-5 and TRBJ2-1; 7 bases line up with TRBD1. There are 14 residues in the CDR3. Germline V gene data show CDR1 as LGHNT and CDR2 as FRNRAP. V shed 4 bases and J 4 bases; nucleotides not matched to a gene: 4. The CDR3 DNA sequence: TGTGCTAGTGGTTGGGACAGAGCTTACAATGAGCAGTTCTTC. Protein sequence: CASGWDRAYNEQFF. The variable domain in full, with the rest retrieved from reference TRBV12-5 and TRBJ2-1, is DARVTQTPRHKVTEMGQEVTMRCQPILGHNTVFWYRQTMMQGLELLAYFRNRAPLDDSGMPKDRFSAEMPDATLATLKIQPSEPRDSAVYFCASGWDRAYNEQFFGPGTRLTVL.

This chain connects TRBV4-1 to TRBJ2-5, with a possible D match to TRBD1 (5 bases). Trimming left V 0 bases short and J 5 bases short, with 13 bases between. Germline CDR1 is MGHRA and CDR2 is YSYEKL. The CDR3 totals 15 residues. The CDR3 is CASSQDWRQRETQYF. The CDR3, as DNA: TGCGCCAGCAGCCAAGATTGGCGACAGAGGGAGACCCAGTACTTC.

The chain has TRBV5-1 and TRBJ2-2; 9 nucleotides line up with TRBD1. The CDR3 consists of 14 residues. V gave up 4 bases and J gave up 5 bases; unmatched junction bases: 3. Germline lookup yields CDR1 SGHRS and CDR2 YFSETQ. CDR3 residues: CASSIGTGTGELFF. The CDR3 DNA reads TGCGCCAGCAGCATCGGGACAGGGACCGGGGAGCTGTTTTTT. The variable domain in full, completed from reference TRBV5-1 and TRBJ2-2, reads KAGVTQTPRYLIKTRGQQVTLSCSPISGHRSVSWYQQTPGQGLQFLFEYFSETQRNKGNFPGRFSGRQFSNSRSEMNVSTLELGDSALYLCASSIGTGTGELFFGEGSRLTVL.

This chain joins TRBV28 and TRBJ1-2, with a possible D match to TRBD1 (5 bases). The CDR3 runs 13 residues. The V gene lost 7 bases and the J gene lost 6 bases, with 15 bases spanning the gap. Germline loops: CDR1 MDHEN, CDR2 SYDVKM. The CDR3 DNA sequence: TGTGCCAGCACCTGGGGCAATACCCATGGCTACACCTTC. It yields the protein CASTWGNTHGYTF.

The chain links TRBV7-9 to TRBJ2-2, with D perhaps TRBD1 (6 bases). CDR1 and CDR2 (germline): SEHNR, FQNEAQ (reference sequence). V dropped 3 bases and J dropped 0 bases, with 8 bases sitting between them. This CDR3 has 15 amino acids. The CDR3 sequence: CASSLGQANTGELFF. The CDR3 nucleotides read TGTGCCAGCAGCTTGGGACAAGCGAACACCGGGGAGCTGTTTTTT.

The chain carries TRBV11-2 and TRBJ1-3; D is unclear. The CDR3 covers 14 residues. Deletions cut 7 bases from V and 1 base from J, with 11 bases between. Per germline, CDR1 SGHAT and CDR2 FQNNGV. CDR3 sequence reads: CASTQLRSGNTIYF. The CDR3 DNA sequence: TGTGCCAGCACCCAACTCCGATCTGGAAACACCATATATTTT.

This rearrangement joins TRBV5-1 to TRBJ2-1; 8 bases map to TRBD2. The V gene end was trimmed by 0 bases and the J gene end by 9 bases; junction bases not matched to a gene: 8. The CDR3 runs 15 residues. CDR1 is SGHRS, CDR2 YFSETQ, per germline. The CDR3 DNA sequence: TGCGCCAGCAGCTTGGTGGGAGCGGGAGCAGGTGAGCAGTTCTTC. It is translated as CASSLVGAGAGEQFF.

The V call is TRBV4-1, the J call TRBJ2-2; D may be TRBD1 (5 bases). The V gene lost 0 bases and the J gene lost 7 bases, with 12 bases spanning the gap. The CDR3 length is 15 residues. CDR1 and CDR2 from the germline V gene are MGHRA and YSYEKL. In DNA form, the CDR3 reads TGCGCCAGCAGCCAAGATCAGCAGGGTCGCGGGGAGCTGTTTTTT. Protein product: CASSQDQQGRGELFF.

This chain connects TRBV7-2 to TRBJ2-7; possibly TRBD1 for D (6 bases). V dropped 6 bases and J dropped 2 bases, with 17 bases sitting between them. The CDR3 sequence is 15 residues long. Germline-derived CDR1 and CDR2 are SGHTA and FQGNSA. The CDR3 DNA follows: TGTGCCAGCAGTCTACAGGGTTCGGCTACCTACGAGCAGTACTTC. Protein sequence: CASSLQGSATYEQYF. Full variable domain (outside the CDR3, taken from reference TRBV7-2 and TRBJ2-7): GAGVSQSPSNKVTEKGKDVELRCDPISGHTALYWYRQSLGQGLEFLIYFQGNSAPDKSGLPSDRFSAERTGGSVSTLTIQRTQQEDSAVYLCASSLQGSATYEQYFGPGTRLTVT.

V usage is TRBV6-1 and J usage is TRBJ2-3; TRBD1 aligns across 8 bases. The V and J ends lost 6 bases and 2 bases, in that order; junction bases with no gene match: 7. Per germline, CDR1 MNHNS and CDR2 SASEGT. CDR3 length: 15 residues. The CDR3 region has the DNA TGTGCCAGCAGGATGACAGGGGAGGACACAGATACGCAGTATTTT. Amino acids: CASRMTGEDTDTQYF.

The CDR3 DNA reads as TGTGCCAGCGGACTAGCGGGTACCACAGATACGCAGTATTTT. It yields the protein CASGLAGTTDTQYF. The chain links TRBV18 to TRBJ2-3; 11 bases are shared with TRBD2. V was pared by 8 bases and J by 2 bases, with 3 bases of the junction left unmatched. Germline CDR1 and CDR2: KGHSH and LQKENI. This CDR3 region has 14 residues.

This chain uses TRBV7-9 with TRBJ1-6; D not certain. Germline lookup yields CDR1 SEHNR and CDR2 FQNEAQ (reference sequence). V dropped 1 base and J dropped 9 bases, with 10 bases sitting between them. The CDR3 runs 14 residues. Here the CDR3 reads CASSLGGLASPLHF. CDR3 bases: TGTGCCAGCAGCTTAGGAGGGTTAGCTTCACCCCTCCACTTT.

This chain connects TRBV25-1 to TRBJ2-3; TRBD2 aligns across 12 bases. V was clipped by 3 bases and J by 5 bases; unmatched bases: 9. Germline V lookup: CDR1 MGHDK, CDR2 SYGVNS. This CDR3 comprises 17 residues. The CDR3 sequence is CASSETSGSDLIDTQYF. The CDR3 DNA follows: TGTGCCAGCAGTGAGACTAGCGGGAGTGATTTAATAGATACGCAGTATTTT.

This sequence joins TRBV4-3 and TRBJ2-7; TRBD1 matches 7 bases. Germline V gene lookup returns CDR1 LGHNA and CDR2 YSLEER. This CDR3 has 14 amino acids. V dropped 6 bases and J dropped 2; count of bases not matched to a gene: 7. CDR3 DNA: TGCGCCAGCAGTCCGACAGGGAGCGCCTACGAGCAGTACTTC. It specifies CASSPTGSAYEQYF.

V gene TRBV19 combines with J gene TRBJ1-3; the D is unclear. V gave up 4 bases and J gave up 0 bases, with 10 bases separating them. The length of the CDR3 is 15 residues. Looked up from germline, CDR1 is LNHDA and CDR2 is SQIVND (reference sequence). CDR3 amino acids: CASSTTSYSGNTIYF. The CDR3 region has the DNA TGTGCCAGTAGTACAACTTCTTACTCTGGAAACACCATATATTTT.

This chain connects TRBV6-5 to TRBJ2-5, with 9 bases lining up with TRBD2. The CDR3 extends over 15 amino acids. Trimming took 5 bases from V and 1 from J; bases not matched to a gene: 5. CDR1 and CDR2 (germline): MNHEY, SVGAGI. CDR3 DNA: TGTGCCAGCAGTCTTCGGCGGGAGGGCCAAGAGACCCAGTACTTC. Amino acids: CASSLRREGQETQYF.